This TCR beta chain was retrieved from a study of shared clonotypes between healthy human individuals. Whole-study results and caveats: With several donors compared, around 5.4% of naive CD4 clonotypes were shared. Depth of sequencing was expected to influence donor clonotype sharing.

The method was immunoSEQ multiplex PCR; TCRdb's version includes in-frame clones alone and lacks a portion of them. Here the sample spans around 320,000 clones, around 87% being singletons. The CDR3 length is 14 residues. Between the trimmed V and J ends, which lost 9 bases and 3 bases, there was a span of 18 bases. Germline CDR1 is MNHEY and CDR2 is SMNVEV (reference sequence). Note on this clone: Its antigen is unknown.

The sequence was obtained from a man younger than 35 in good health. Sequenced input: memory CD8+ T cells sorted from blood. Subset specified: CD45RO+ cells pooled with CCR7-negative TemRA cells. The V gene is TRBV27, the J gene TRBJ2-7; D perhaps matches TRBD1 (6 bases). The DNA for the CDR3 is TGTGCCAGTTCCCGGACAGTATTAGGCTACGAGCAGTACTTC. Translated: CASSRTVLGYEQYF.